This T cell receptor beta chain is from a study of long-term antiretroviral therapy in people with HIV. Whole-study context: By about a decade, the earliest samples predate the 2015 immediate-ART recommendation. Study-level results: From about 2003 to 2017, blood was obtained, possibly while participants received older ART regimens.

Run at survey level, the immunoSEQ assay was version v3.0. In sequencing, about 35,000-50,000 T-cell genomes per sample were targeted. TCRdb keeps only in-frame clones here, not all; method: immunoSEQ multiplex PCR. The sample consists of roughly 30,000 clones, roughly 90% of them appearing once. Regarding this clone: The antigen remains undetermined.

V lost 6 bases, J lost 9 bases, and 5 bases stayed unmatched. The CDR3 has 12 amino acids. Germline V CDR1 and CDR2: SGHDN, FVKESK. Inclusion required at least two post-ART and at least one pre-ART PBMC samples. Specimen: unsorted PBMCs, collected 1.8 years after starting antiretroviral therapy. V usage is TRBV14 and J usage is TRBJ2-3, with 8 positions matching TRBD2. This receptor was identified in a woman under 30 with HIV. CDR3 residues: CASSPGGGTQYF. In nucleotides, the CDR3 is TGTGCCAGCAGTCCCGGGGGGGGGACGCAGTATTTT. The whole variable domain, remainder taken from reference TRBV14 and TRBJ2-3, is EAGVTQFPSHSVIEKGQTVTLRCDPISGHDNLYWYRRVMGKEIKFLLHFVKESKQDESGMPNNRFLAERTGGTYSTLKVQPAELEDSGVYFCASSPGGGTQYFGPGTRLTVL.